One and the same sample provided the 21 T cell receptor beta chains below, sequenced in a study of shared clonotypes between healthy human individuals (dated by TCRdb to 2020 to 2022). To prepare the library, the immunoSEQ multiplex PCR assay was applied. Sourced from immuneACCESS, this table was stored by TCRdb with only in-frame sequences that have V and J called. A share of the clones is absent; for the studies checked, an unresolved V gene accounts for under half, and the remainder has no known explanation. The sample table lists 2.3 million or so clones, more than 85% of them with a count of one. The ten largest account for 0.39% of the sample. The material sequenced was naive CD4+ T cells from PBMCs. The label giving this sample's cell subset or site can be read as: CD45RA+ positively selected. The receptor set was obtained from a man in his late teens or twenties in good health. Some clones in this sample may be carry-over from other donors' samples.

The V call is TRBV30, the J call TRBJ2-5; a weak D match, TRBD2 (5 bases). CDR1 GTSNPN and CDR2 SVGIG come from the germline V gene (reference sequence). The CDR3 length is 12 residues. V dropped 6 bases and J dropped 5 bases, with 13 bases sitting between them. The CDR3 protein is CACTRVGETQYF. CDR3 bases: TGTGCCTGTACTAGAGTTGGGGAGACCCAGTACTTC.

This clone was found a few times. The chain couples TRBV20-1 to TRBJ1-5; the D is unclear. Germline V gives CDR1 DFQATT, CDR2 SNEGSKA (reference sequence). V was shortened by 1 base and J by 9 bases, with 7 bases between the two germline ends. The CDR3 totals 11 residues. The CDR3 DNA reads as TGCAGTGCTAGAGCCCAAGGGCCCCAGCATTTT. Its translation: CSARAQGPQHF.

The V and J genes are TRBV25-1 and TRBJ2-1; 11 bases agree with TRBD2. Per the germline V gene, CDR1 is MGHDK and CDR2 is SYGVNS. Trimming at V came to 6 bases and at J to 4 bases, leaving 8 bases not matched to a gene. CDR3 length: 16 residues. DNA for the CDR3: TGTGCCAGCAGCCGTACTAGCGGGAGTTGGTACAATGAGCAGTTCTTC. Amino acids: CASSRTSGSWYNEQFF.

V gene TRBV2 combines with J gene TRBJ2-3; D is unresolved. This CDR3 is built from 12 residues. Trimming removed 2 bases at V and 5 bases at J, with 5 bases between. Germline V lookup: CDR1 SNHLY, CDR2 FYNNEI. The CDR3 sequence: CASSELIDTQYF. The CDR3 DNA reads as TGTGCCAGCAGTGAACTTATAGATACGCAGTATTTT.

This clone appeared once. The V gene is TRBV4-2, the J gene TRBJ2-2, with unresolved D. CDR3 size: 15 residues. CDR1 LGHNA and CDR2 YNFKEQ come from the germline V gene. V was shortened by 6 bases and J by 4 bases, with 15 bases between the two germline ends. The CDR3 DNA follows: TGTGCCAGCAGGCCCCCGGCGCCGAGCACCGGGGAGCTGTTTTTT. Amino acid sequence: CASRPPAPSTGELFF.

This chain connects TRBV5-6 to TRBJ2-5, with D maybe TRBD1 (6 bases). V lost 3 bases, J lost 2 bases, and 14 bases lay in between. CDR3 size: 15 residues. Germline V gene lookup returns CDR1 SGHDT and CDR2 YYEEEE. The CDR3 DNA follows: TGTGCCAGCAGCTGGAGGACAGCACTTCAAGAGACCCAGTACTTC. The encoded protein is CASSWRTALQETQYF.

This clone came up once. Here the CDR3 DNA reads TGCGCCAGCAGCCCAAACGGACAGGTCAATGAGCAGTTCTTC. As protein: CASSPNGQVNEQFF. The chain carries TRBV5-1 and TRBJ2-1, with TRBD1 matching 7 bases. Germline trimming cut 4 bases from V and 6 bases from J; bases unmatched to any gene: 7. In germline, CDR1 is SGHRS, CDR2 YFSETQ. CDR3 length: 14 residues.

The table lists this clone with a count of one. The gene calls are TRBV27 and TRBJ2-7; D may match TRBD1 or TRBD2 (5 bases each). The germline V gene has CDR1 MNHEY and CDR2 SMNVEV (reference sequence). V lost 6 bases, J lost 2 bases, and 11 bases lay in between. The CDR3 totals 13 residues. CDR3 region: CASSVEGPYEQYF. The CDR3 nucleotides read TGTGCCAGCAGCGTAGAGGGACCCTACGAGCAGTACTTC.

The chain recombines TRBV5-1 with TRBJ1-2; D may be TRBD1 (6 bases). V dropped 4 bases and J dropped 5 bases, with 21 bases sitting between them. The CDR3 has 16 amino acids. CDR1 SGHRS and CDR2 YFSETQ come from the germline V gene. The CDR3 here is CASSPGRGSQDYGYTF. In nucleotides, the CDR3 is TGCGCCAGCAGCCCAGGCAGGGGTAGTCAAGATTATGGCTACACCTTC.

This sequence joins TRBV27 and TRBJ1-5; 7 nucleotides agree with TRBD1. Trimming removed 5 bases from V and 7 bases from J; junction bases left unmatched: 8. The CDR3 is made up of 14 amino acids. CDR1 and CDR2 (germline): MNHEY, SMNVEV (reference sequence). The CDR3 reads CASSLGGSPQPQHF. The CDR3 nucleotides are TGTGCCAGCAGTCTAGGGGGCAGTCCACAGCCCCAGCATTTT.

The V call is TRBV29-1, the J call TRBJ1-4, with D possibly TRBD1 on 6 matching bases. From germline, CDR1 is SQVTM and CDR2 ANQGSEA. V shed 7 bases and J shed 7 bases, with 16 bases lying between them. This CDR3 has 13 residues. The CDR3 loop reads CSATTGTTEKLFF. The CDR3 DNA sequence: TGCAGCGCTACTACAGGGACCACTGAAAAACTGTTTTTT. Drawing the rest from reference TRBV29-1 and TRBJ1-4, the complete variable domain is SAVISQKPSRDICQRGTSLTIQCQVDSQVTMMFWYRQQPGQSLTLIATANQGSEATYESGFVIDKFPISRPNLTFSTLTVSNMSPEDSSIYLCSATTGTTEKLFFGSGTQLSVL.

In this sample, this clone turned up a few times. CDR3 protein: CASSSALAGTGHEQFF. The CDR3 DNA reads TGTGCCAGCAGCTCCGCACTAGCGGGGACCGGCCATGAGCAGTTCTTC. V and J are TRBV7-7 and TRBJ2-1, with 10 nucleotides matching TRBD2. From germline, CDR1 is SSHAT and CDR2 FNYEAQ (reference sequence). CDR3 size: 16 residues. With 4 bases clipped from V and 8 bases from J, the junction kept 11 bases outside the gene matches.

The gene calls are TRBV21-1 and TRBJ1-1. TRBV21-1 is flagged as a pseudogene. The CDR3 length is 12 residues. The CDR3: CASSKVGTEAFF. The CDR3 nucleotides are TGTGCCAGCAGCAAAGTCGGCACTGAAGCTTTCTTT.

The chain carries TRBV6-5 and TRBJ2-7; 7 positions match TRBD2. The CDR3 has 15 amino acids. The germline V gene has CDR1 MNHEY and CDR2 SVGAGI. V gave up 0 bases and J gave up 2 bases; unmatched junction bases: 4. CDR3 in amino acids: CASSYSGGITYEQYF. CDR3 nucleotides: TGTGCCAGCAGTTACTCGGGAGGGATCACCTACGAGCAGTACTTC.

The chain combines TRBV9 with TRBJ2-1; D possibly matches TRBD1 or TRBD2 (5 bases each). Trimming removed 0 bases from V and 7 bases from J, with 11 bases in between. CDR1 and CDR2 from the germline V gene are SGDLS and YYNGEE. CDR3 length: 14 amino acids. The CDR3 sequence: CASSVVEGRNEQFF. The DNA for the CDR3 is TGTGCCAGCAGCGTAGTTGAGGGGCGGAATGAGCAGTTCTTC.

The J gene is TRBJ2-7, the V gene TRBV7-2; D remains unclear. CDR3 length: 15 amino acids. Trimming removed 5 bases from V and 3 bases from J, with 17 bases in between. Germline CDR1 reads SGHTA; CDR2 reads FQGNSA. DNA for the CDR3: TGTGCCAGCAGCCCCAGAAGCTTAATGGGCTACGAGCAGTACTTC. It codes for CASSPRSLMGYEQYF. The variable domain in full, with the rest retrieved from reference TRBV7-2 and TRBJ2-7, is GAGVSQSPSNKVTEKGKDVELRCDPISGHTALYWYRQSLGQGLEFLIYFQGNSAPDKSGLPSDRFSAERTGGSVSTLTIQRTQQEDSAVYLCASSPRSLMGYEQYFGPGTRLTVT.

The chain links TRBV6-6 to TRBJ2-3, with a tentative D call TRBD1 (7 bases). CDR3 size: 15 residues. The germline V gene has CDR1 MNHNY and CDR2 SVGAGI (reference sequence). The V end was cut by 6 bases, the J end by 2 bases, with 15 bases between. The DNA for the CDR3 is TGTGCCAGCAGAAGACAGGGAGGACTCACAGATACGCAGTATTTT. As protein: CASRRQGGLTDTQYF.

V usage is TRBV28 and J usage is TRBJ2-1; D is unresolved. The CDR3 runs to 14 residues. The V gene lost 7 bases and the J gene lost 8 bases, with 18 bases spanning the gap. Germline values: CDR1 MDHEN, CDR2 SYDVKM. The DNA of the CDR3 is TGTGCCAGCACTCAATGGCGGCAGGCCTATGAGCAGTTCTTC. Amino acid sequence: CASTQWRQAYEQFF.

This chain links TRBV28 with TRBJ2-1, with 7 bases fitting TRBD2. The CDR3 contains 17 residues. The V gene's germline CDR1 is MDHEN and CDR2 SYDVKM. Losses at the gene ends were 7 bases for V and 6 bases for J; bases not matched to a gene: 18. CDR3 DNA: TGTGCCAGCACCCTGAATGGGAGGGCCCTAGTTATCAATGAGCAGTTCTTC. Amino acids: CASTLNGRALVINEQFF. The full variable domain, in which reference TRBV28 and TRBJ2-1 provide the parts outside the CDR3, is DVKVTQSSRYLVKRTGEKVFLECVQDMDHENMFWYRQDPGLGLRLIYFSYDVKMKEKGDIPEGYSVSREKKERFSLILESASTNQTSMYLCASTLNGRALVINEQFFGPGTRLTVL.

This clone was found once. The same CDR3 arises from other DNA sequences in this sample as well. The chain combines TRBV5-1 with TRBJ1-1; 7 bases align to TRBD1. This CDR3 comprises 14 residues. Germline CDR1 is SGHRS and CDR2 is YFSETQ. V was pared by 5 bases and J by 0 bases, with 4 bases of the junction left unmatched. The CDR3 here is CASRAGTVNTEAFF. The CDR3 DNA is TGCGCCAGCAGAGCCGGGACAGTGAACACTGAAGCTTTCTTT.

This chain links TRBV6-5 with TRBJ2-1, with 9 bases aligning to TRBD1. The CDR3 spans 15 residues. Germline lookup yields CDR1 MNHEY and CDR2 SVGAGI. V lost 5 bases and J lost 8; bases outside the gene matches: 10. DNA for the CDR3: TGTGCCAGCAGTACACCGGGACAGGGAGGCCATGAGCAGTTCTTC. Its translation: CASSTPGQGGHEQFF.